This T cell receptor beta chain is from a study of shared clonotypes between healthy human individuals. Trimming cost V 6 bases and J 7 bases, with 16 bases left between them. The CDR3 loop spans 14 amino acids. CDR1 and CDR2 (germline): MNHEY, SVGAGI. Naive CD8 isolation took CD45RO-negative cells positively selected for CCR7 and excluded terminally differentiated effector memory CD45RA+ cells. As to this clone: What it binds is unknown.

Several immunoSEQ plates held equal portions of the genomic DNA taken from each subset. In the source study's methods: ImmunoSEQ yielded junction-only sequences lacking quality scores, so filtering differed. TCRdb's table, derived via immunoSEQ multiplex PCR, lists solely in-frame clones and lacks some. V, J and clone size were drawn from that table, and D and trimming were deduced from the DNA. The repertoire consists of fewer than 850,000 clones, with approximately 97% occurring once and the leading ten covering around 0.21%. Study findings and constraints: Clonotypes not shared had lower generation probabilities than those common to all four donors.

V usage is TRBV6-5 and J usage is TRBJ1-3; D unclear. The source material was naive CD8+ T cells sorted from blood. This TCR was recovered from a young man in good health. CDR3 residues: CASSLSDSGNTIYF. For the CDR3, the DNA is TGTGCCAGCAGCCTCTCAGATTCCGGGAACACCATATATTTT.